These 22 T cell receptor beta chains were all obtained from the same sample, sequenced in a study of blood T cell repertoires in COVID-19. The repertoire was sequenced with immunoSEQ multiplex PCR; TCRdb's copy has only in-frame clones and lacks some. The sample has approximately 110,000 clones, 55% to 75% seen once. Sequencing was performed on peripheral blood. These receptors were obtained from a human donor with acute or convalescent COVID-19. The donor label of this sample is uncertain.

This sequence joins TRBV4-1 and TRBJ1-1, with 7 bases fitting TRBD1. The CDR3 totals 14 residues. Germline V gives CDR1 MGHRA, CDR2 YSYEKL. V gave up 4 bases and J gave up 8 bases; unmatched junction bases: 10. The CDR3 protein is CASSPRTRGLEAFF. Written as DNA, the CDR3 is TGCGCCAGCAGCCCGCGAACTAGGGGGCTCGAAGCTTTCTTT.

This rearrangement joins TRBV4-1 to TRBJ1-2; D is ambiguous. The germline V and J ends were trimmed by 3 bases and 7 bases, with 12 bases remaining between them. Germline assignment: CDR1 MGHRA and CDR2 YSYEKL. The CDR3 covers 13 residues. The CDR3 nucleotides read TGCGCCAGCAGCCATGTTCGGTCCTCTGGCTACACCTTC. This sequence encodes CASSHVRSSGYTF.

This chain links TRBV7-2 with TRBJ1-2; no reliable D call. V was pared by 5 bases and J by 4 bases, with 17 bases between. Germline loops: CDR1 SGHTA, CDR2 FQGNSA. There are 15 residues in the CDR3. CDR3 sequence (DNA): TGTGCCAGCAGCCCCCTTGGAGGACTACTCTATGGCTACACCTTC. The encoded protein is CASSPLGGLLYGYTF.

This clone occurred once. The V gene is TRBV5-4, the J gene TRBJ2-1; 10 bases are a match to TRBD2. With V trimmed by 4 bases and J by 2 bases, 3 bases remained unmatched. CDR3 length: 15 amino acids. Germline-derived CDR1 and CDR2 are SGHNT and YYREEE (reference sequence). The CDR3 sequence is CASSPTSGAYNEQFF. The CDR3 DNA is TGTGCCAGCAGCCCCACTAGCGGGGCCTACAATGAGCAGTTCTTC.

This sequence joins TRBV5-4 and TRBJ1-6, with D possibly TRBD1 on 6 matching bases. Trimming stripped 4 bases from V and 3 bases from J, with 14 bases between. Germline-derived CDR1 and CDR2 are SGHNT and YYREEE (reference sequence). The CDR3 is made up of 16 amino acids. DNA for the CDR3: TGTGCCAGCAGCCCAACGGCACAGGGCTATAATTCACCCCTCCACTTT. Its translation: CASSPTAQGYNSPLHF.

A few counts support this clone. The chain employs TRBV5-1 and TRBJ1-1; D remains ambiguous. This CDR3 contains 14 residues. V was pared by 5 bases and J by 1 base, with 12 bases between. The germline V gene has CDR1 SGHRS and CDR2 YFSETQ. The DNA for the CDR3 is TGCGCCAGCAGATACGTGACTGCGAACACTGAAGCTTTCTTT. This codes for CASRYVTANTEAFF.

The chain joins TRBV7-8 to TRBJ1-1, with D maybe TRBD1 (6 bases). V was shortened by 1 base and J by 11 bases, with 23 bases between the two germline ends. CDR3 size: 16 residues. The germline gives CDR1 SGHVS, CDR2 FQNEAQ. The CDR3 nucleotides read TGTGCCAGCAGCTTAGATGTGGGGCCCAGGGGTCATTGGGCTTTCTTT. This gives the protein CASSLDVGPRGHWAFF.

This chain uses TRBV19 with TRBJ1-1; D is possibly TRBD1 (6 bases). Trimming removed 3 bases at V and 7 bases at J, with 12 bases between. The CDR3 runs to 13 residues. CDR1 is LNHDA, CDR2 SQIVND, per germline (reference sequence). The DNA for the CDR3 is TGTGCCAGTAGTATTATCGACAGGTATGAAGCTTTCTTT. Protein: CASSIIDRYEAFF. Looking up the rest from reference TRBV19 and TRBJ1-1 gives the full variable domain: DGGITQSPKYLFRKEGQNVTLSCEQNLNHDAMYWYRQDPGQGLRLIYYSQIVNDFQKGDIAEGYSVSREKKESFPLTVTSAQKNPTAFYLCASSIIDRYEAFFGQGTRLTVV.

This clone was seen only once. The rearrangement joins TRBV24-1 to TRBJ2-1, with 10 bases that match TRBD1. V shed 7 bases and J 5 bases; nucleotides not matched to a gene: 10. The CDR3 is 16 amino acids. CDR1 and CDR2 from the germline V gene are KGHDR and SFDVKD. This CDR3 reads CATRPTPGQGHNEQFF. CDR3 DNA sequence: TGTGCCACCAGGCCGACCCCGGGACAGGGGCACAATGAGCAGTTCTTC.

The CDR3 is CASGGGSEAFF. The CDR3 DNA reads as TGTGCCAGCGGAGGAGGCTCTGAAGCTTTCTTT. This chain connects TRBV27 to TRBJ1-1; D remains unclear. CDR3 size: 11 residues. Germline V gives CDR1 MNHEY, CDR2 SMNVEV (reference sequence). The V end lost 8 bases, the J end lost 6 bases, and 10 bases lay between the germline ends.

The chain employs TRBV4-2 and TRBJ2-1; the D gene is possibly TRBD1 (6 bases). This CDR3 region has 14 residues. The V gene lost 0 bases and the J gene lost 4 bases, with 7 bases spanning the gap. Germline V gene sequence: CDR1 LGHNA, CDR2 YNFKEQ. The DNA for the CDR3 is TGTGCCAGCAGCCAAGAGGGACATTACAATGAGCAGTTCTTC. It encodes CASSQEGHYNEQFF.

The chain carries TRBV24-1 and TRBJ2-5; 10 nucleotides match TRBD2. J was trimmed by 1 base and V by 3 bases; bases with no gene match: 10. The CDR3 runs to 18 residues. Germline V gene data show CDR1 as KGHDR and CDR2 as SFDVKD. DNA for the CDR3: TGTGCCACCAGTGATATAGCGGGGGGCGATCGGATCCAAGAGACCCAGTACTTC. Its protein is CATSDIAGGDRIQETQYF.

This clone appeared a few times. The gene calls are TRBV5-1 and TRBJ2-1; 9 bases match TRBD2. Germline V gene sequence: CDR1 SGHRS, CDR2 YFSETQ. This CDR3 contains 17 residues. The junction had 8 bases not matched to a gene; V was cut back by 1 base and J by 3 bases. The CDR3 reads CASSLMGLAVNYNEQFF. The DNA of the CDR3 is TGCGCCAGCAGCTTGATGGGACTAGCCGTCAACTACAATGAGCAGTTCTTC. The complete variable domain, with remaining parts taken from reference TRBV5-1 and TRBJ2-1, reads KAGVTQTPRYLIKTRGQQVTLSCSPISGHRSVSWYQQTPGQGLQFLFEYFSETQRNKGNFPGRFSGRQFSNSRSEMNVSTLELGDSALYLCASSLMGLAVNYNEQFFGPGTRLTVL.

In this sample, this clone turned up a few times. The rearrangement joins TRBV5-6 to TRBJ2-7, with D possibly TRBD1 on 6 matching bases. The ends were cut back, 2 bases at V and 0 bases at J, with 12 bases in the middle. The CDR3 runs to 15 residues. Germline V gives CDR1 SGHDT, CDR2 YYEEEE. DNA of the CDR3: TGTGCCAGCAGCTTCCGACAGGCGTCCTCCTACGAGCAGTACTTC. Translating gives CASSFRQASSYEQYF.

The V call is TRBV2, the J call TRBJ1-2; 7 bases match TRBD1. The CDR3 runs 12 residues. V shed 7 bases, J shed 8 bases, and the junction held 7 bases outside the gene matches. Germline assignment: CDR1 SNHLY and CDR2 FYNNEI. The CDR3 reads CASNRGREGYTF. DNA for the CDR3: TGTGCCAGCAACAGGGGCCGTGAGGGCTACACCTTC.

This clone was observed a few times. The chain couples TRBV18 to TRBJ1-6; D is possibly TRBD1 (5 bases). V was clipped by 2 bases and J by 7 bases, with 18 bases between them. Looked up from germline, CDR1 is KGHSH and CDR2 is LQKENI. The CDR3 contains 17 residues. Here the CDR3 DNA reads TGTGCCAGCTCACCAAACGCCCGGCGCAGGGTGAATTCACCCCTCCACTTT. Amino acid sequence: CASSPNARRRVNSPLHF.

This chain joins TRBV15 and TRBJ2-2; 8 nucleotides line up with TRBD1. Germline V gene data show CDR1 as LNHNV and CDR2 as YYDKDF (reference sequence). The J segment lost 3 bases and the V segment lost 3 bases, leaving 3 bases of the junction unmatched. The CDR3 covers 15 residues. The CDR3 DNA reads as TGTGCCACCAGCAGGGGACAGGAGTACACCGGGGAGCTGTTTTTT. This encodes CATSRGQEYTGELFF.

The chain joins TRBV28 to TRBJ2-3; 7 bases align to TRBD1. The junction had 9 bases not matched to a gene; V was cut back by 7 bases and J by 2 bases. Germline-derived CDR1 and CDR2 are MDHEN and SYDVKM. CDR3 size: 15 residues. CDR3 nucleotides: TGTGCCAGCAAGAAGCAGGGGGTGCCCACAGATACGCAGTATTTT. Its translation is CASKKQGVPTDTQYF.

The chain combines TRBV27 with TRBJ1-6; 8 bases line up with TRBD1. Per the germline V gene, CDR1 is MNHEY and CDR2 is SMNVEV (reference sequence). This CDR3 is built from 16 residues. J lost 1 base, V lost 6 bases, and 5 bases had no gene match. CDR3: CASSKTGASYNSPLHF. The CDR3 nucleotides are TGTGCCAGCAGCAAGACAGGGGCTTCCTATAATTCACCCCTCCACTTT.

The gene calls are TRBV6-5 and TRBJ1-6; no firm D call. Germline-derived CDR1 and CDR2 are MNHEY and SVGAGI. Trimming left V 5 bases short and J 11 bases short, with 13 bases between. The CDR3 loop spans 13 amino acids. CDR3 nucleotide sequence: TGTGCCAGCAGTCCGGGAGTCAAGGCACCCCTCCACTTT. Translated: CASSPGVKAPLHF.

This clone was counted once. The chain joins TRBV9 to TRBJ2-5, with 9 positions matching TRBD1. The germline V gene has CDR1 SGDLS and CDR2 YYNGEE. CDR3 length: 15 residues. V gave up 4 bases and J gave up 5 bases; unmatched junction bases: 9. Here the CDR3 DNA reads TGTGCCAGCAGCCTACAGGGGGCTTCGGGGGAGACCCAGTACTTC. Protein product: CASSLQGASGETQYF.

The table lists this clone with a few counts. This chain connects TRBV6-5 to TRBJ1-2; tentatively, D is TRBD1 (6 bases). In germline, CDR1 is MNHEY, CDR2 SVGAGI. Trimming stripped 5 bases from V and 4 bases from J, with 17 bases between. The CDR3 covers 15 residues. In DNA form, the CDR3 reads TGTGCCAGCAGTATGTACGGGGACACCCCCTATGGCTACACCTTC. It is translated as CASSMYGDTPYGYTF.